Described below is a single TCR beta chain sequence and its context. RNA totalling about 0.45 to 1 ug underwent reverse transcription with random hexamers. Amplification of TCR beta CDR3 across 54 Vbeta and 13 Jbeta was performed with immunoSEQ multiplex PCR. TCRdb redid the calling of the immunoSEQ multiplex PCR reads with MiXCR, one entry per CDR3 protein. In the table there are roughly 200,000 distinct CDR3 sequences, approximately 95% of which are singletons. The data belong to a study of CD8 T cells in Susac syndrome. Isolation of CD8+ and CD4+ T cells was performed negatively, whereas enrichment of TEMRA cells was done by FACS. Trimming removed 4 bases from V and 1 base from J, with 7 bases in between. Germline V lookup: CDR1 ENHRY, CDR2 SYGVKD. The CDR3 sequence is 13 residues long.

Material: CD4+ T cells from PBMCs. This chain uses TRBV10-3 with TRBJ2-5; D is ambiguous. The receptor was isolated from a human donor in good health. The DNA for the CDR3 is TGTGCCATCAGTGCCCAACCCCAAGAGACCCAGTACTTC. Its translation: CAISAQPQETQYF.